This T cell receptor beta chain was obtained from a study of cytomegalovirus exposure and HLA in healthy donors. V was pared by 5 bases and J by 6 bases, with 8 bases between. The CDR3 sequence is 12 residues long. Germline assignment: CDR1 SGHNT and CDR2 YYREEE (reference sequence). Notes on this clone: Its cognate antigen is unknown.

Study conclusions and caveats: The study designated about 160 TCR beta chains cytomegalovirus-associated.

Generated by immunoSEQ multiplex PCR, the TCRdb table keeps only in-frame clones and is missing some. The sample gives some 120,000 clones, roughly 95% of which show up once; about 1.7% is in the top ten. Sequenced: PBMCs. The V call is TRBV5-4, the J call TRBJ2-2, with no clear D. The sequence derives from a man between 18 and 35 years old in good health and CMV-seronegative. The chain's CDR3 is CASRSNPGELFF. The CDR3 bases are TGTGCCAGCAGGAGCAACCCCGGGGAGCTGTTTTTT.